This entry describes one T cell receptor beta chain. Its target is unknown. The sample comes from a study of Ad26.COV2.S vaccination and SARS-CoV-2 variants. The overall study: Donor was assigned to the Ad26.COV2.S arm of trial COV1001. Once or twice, 56 days apart, Ad26.COV2.S was delivered intramuscularly. Study-level results: Non-spike TCR breadth did not differ much between vaccine and placebo recipients.

The sample's treatment: roughly 20 received Ad26.COV2.S at low or high dose, single or two shots; about 5 received placebo; per-sample allocation not given. The samples were gathered on day 63 after the first injection of vaccine or placebo. The germline CDR1 and CDR2 sequences are SGHDT and YYEEEE. The V end lost 4 bases, the J end lost 5 bases, and 19 bases lay between the germline ends. This CDR3 spans 17 amino acids. Some clones are missing from TCRdb's copy, which holds only in-frame ones; the method was immunoSEQ multiplex PCR. The sample has 300,000 to 350,000 clones; about nine tenths are singletons.

This sequence originates from a person between 18 and 65 years old who received the Ad26.COV2.S COVID-19 vaccine or a placebo. This chain uses TRBV5-6 with TRBJ1-6; D remains unclear. Sequencing was performed on peripheral blood, taken in a trial of Ad26.COV2.S vaccine versus placebo. CDR3 residues: CASSRRPWTSHNSPLHF. In DNA form, the CDR3 reads TGTGCCAGCAGCCGCCGTCCCTGGACTTCCCATAATTCACCCCTCCACTTT.